The 2 T cell receptor beta chains below were found in one sample sequenced in a study of blood T cell repertoires in COVID-19. Generated by immunoSEQ multiplex PCR, the TCRdb table keeps only in-frame clones and is missing some. Altogether around 160,000 clones are present, roughly 90% being singletons, with the ten largest covering 2.3%. Sequencing used peripheral blood. The receptors were gathered from a human donor in a cohort sampled during active COVID-19.

This clone was observed a handful of times. The chain is built from TRBV4-3 and TRBJ1-1, with D unclear. The V and J ends lost 0 bases and 4 bases respectively, with 12 bases between them. There are 15 residues in the CDR3. The germline CDR1 and CDR2 sequences are LGHNA and YSLEER. The CDR3 sequence is CASSQDLGGVTEAFF. CDR3 nucleotides: TGCGCCAGCAGCCAAGATCTCGGCGGGGTCACTGAAGCTTTCTTT.

In DNA, the CDR3 is TGCAGCGTTGGTTGGGCGTCGGGAAACGAGCAGTACTTC. Translation gives CSVGWASGNEQYF. This chain joins TRBV29-1 and TRBJ2-7; possible D gene TRBD2, 5 bases. Germline CDR1 reads SQVTM; CDR2 reads ANQGSEA. The CDR3 runs 13 residues. Between the trimmed V and J ends, which lost 4 bases and 5 bases, there was a span of 15 bases.